Sequencing of this TCR beta chain was carried out in a study of cytotoxic CD8 clonotypes in ibrutinib-treated CLL. Profiling relied on immunoSEQ multiplex PCR, and the TCRdb table lists in-frame clones only, not all of them. The sample lists 200,000 to 250,000 clones; around three quarters were seen once. The source of this sequence is a human donor with chronic lymphocytic leukemia. This sample comprised PBMCs, obtained after 24 months of ibrutinib treatment.

The CDR3 coding sequence is TGTGCCAGCAGTTTATCCCTCAGCCTCAATGAGCAGTTCTTC. Residues: CASSLSLSLNEQFF. This chain uses TRBV27 with TRBJ2-1; D is uncertain. The V end was cut by 0 bases, the J end by 6 bases, with 9 bases between. Germline CDR1 MNHEY, CDR2 SMNVEV (reference sequence). The length of the CDR3 is 14 residues.